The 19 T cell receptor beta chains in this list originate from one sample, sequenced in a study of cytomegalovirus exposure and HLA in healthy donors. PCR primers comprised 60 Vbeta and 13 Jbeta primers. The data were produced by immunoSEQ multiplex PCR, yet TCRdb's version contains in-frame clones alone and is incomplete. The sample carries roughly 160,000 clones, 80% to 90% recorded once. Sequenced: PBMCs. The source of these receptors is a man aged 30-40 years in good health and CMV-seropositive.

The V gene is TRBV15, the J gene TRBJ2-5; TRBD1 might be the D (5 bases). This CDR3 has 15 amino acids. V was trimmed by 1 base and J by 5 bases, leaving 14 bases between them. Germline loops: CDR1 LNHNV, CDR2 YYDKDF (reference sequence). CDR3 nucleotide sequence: TGTGCCACCAGCAGAGTGGGCTCAGGGTGGGAGACCCAGTACTTC. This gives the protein CATSRVGSGWETQYF.

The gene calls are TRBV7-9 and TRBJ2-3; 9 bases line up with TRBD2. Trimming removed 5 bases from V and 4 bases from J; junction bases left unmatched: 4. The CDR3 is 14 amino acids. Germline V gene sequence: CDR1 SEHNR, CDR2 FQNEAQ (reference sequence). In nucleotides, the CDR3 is TGTGCCAGCAGCATTAGCGGGAGTTCAGATACGCAGTATTTT. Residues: CASSISGSSDTQYF.

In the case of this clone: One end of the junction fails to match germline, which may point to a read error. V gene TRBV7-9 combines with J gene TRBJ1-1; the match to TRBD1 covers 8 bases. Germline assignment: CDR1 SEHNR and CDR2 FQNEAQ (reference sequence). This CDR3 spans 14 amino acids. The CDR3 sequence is CSSSSYTGGTEAFF. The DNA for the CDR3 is TGTTCCAGCAGCTCGTACACAGGGGGCACTGAAGCTTTCTTT. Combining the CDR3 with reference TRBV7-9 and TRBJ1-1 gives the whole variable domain DTGVSQNPRHKITKRGQNVTFRCDPISEHNRLYWYRQTLGQGPEFLTYFQNEAQLEKSRLLSDRFSAERPKGSFSTLEIQRTEQGDSAMYLCSSSSYTGGTEAFFGQGTRLTVV.

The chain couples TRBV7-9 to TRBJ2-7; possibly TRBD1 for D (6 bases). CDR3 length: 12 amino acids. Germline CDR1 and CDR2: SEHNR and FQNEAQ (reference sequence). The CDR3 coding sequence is TGTTCCATCGAGACAGGCTTCTACGAGCAGTACTTC. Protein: CSIETGFYEQYF.

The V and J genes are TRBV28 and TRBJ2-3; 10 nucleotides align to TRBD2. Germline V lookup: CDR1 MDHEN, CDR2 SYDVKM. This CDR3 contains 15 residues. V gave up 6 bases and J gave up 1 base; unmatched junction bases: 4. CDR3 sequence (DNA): TGTGCCAGCAGACGTCTAGCGGGAGGCACAGATACGCAGTATTTT. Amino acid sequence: CASRRLAGGTDTQYF.

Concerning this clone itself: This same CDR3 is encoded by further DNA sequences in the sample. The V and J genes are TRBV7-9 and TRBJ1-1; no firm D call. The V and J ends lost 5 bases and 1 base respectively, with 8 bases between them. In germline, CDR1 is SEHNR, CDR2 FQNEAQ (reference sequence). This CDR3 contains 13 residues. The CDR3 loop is CASSLTGNTEAFF. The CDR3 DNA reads TGTGCCAGCAGCCTGACGGGGAACACTGAAGCTTTCTTT.

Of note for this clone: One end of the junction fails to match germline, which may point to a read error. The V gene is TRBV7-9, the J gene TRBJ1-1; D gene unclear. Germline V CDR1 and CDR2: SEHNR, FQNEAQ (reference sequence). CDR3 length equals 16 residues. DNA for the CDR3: TGTTCCAGCAGCTTCCCCTCCGCAGGCCCGAACACTGAAGCTTTCTTT. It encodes CSSSFPSAGPNTEAFF.

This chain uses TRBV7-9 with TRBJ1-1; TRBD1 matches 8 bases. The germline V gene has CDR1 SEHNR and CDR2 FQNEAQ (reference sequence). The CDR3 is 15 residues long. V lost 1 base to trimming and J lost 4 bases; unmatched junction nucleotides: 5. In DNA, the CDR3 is TGTGCCAGCAGCTTAGGGGACAGGCAGGTCACTGAAGCTTTCTTT. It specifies CASSLGDRQVTEAFF.

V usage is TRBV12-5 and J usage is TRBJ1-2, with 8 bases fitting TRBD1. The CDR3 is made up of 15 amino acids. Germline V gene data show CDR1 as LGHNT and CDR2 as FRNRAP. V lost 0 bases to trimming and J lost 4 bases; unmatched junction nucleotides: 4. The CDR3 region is CASGLVQGGGYGYTF. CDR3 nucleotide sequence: TGTGCTAGTGGTTTGGTACAGGGGGGTGGCTATGGCTACACCTTC.

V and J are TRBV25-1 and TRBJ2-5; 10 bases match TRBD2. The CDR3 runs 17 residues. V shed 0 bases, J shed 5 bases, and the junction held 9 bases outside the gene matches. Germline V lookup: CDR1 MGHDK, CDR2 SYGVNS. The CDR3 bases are TGTGCCAGCAGTGAATATCGGGCTAGCGGGAGTGAGGAGACCCAGTACTTC. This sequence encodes CASSEYRASGSEETQYF.

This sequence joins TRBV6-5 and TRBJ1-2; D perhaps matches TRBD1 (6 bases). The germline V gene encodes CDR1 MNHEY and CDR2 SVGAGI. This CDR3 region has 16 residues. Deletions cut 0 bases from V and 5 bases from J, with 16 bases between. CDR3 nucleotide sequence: TGTGCCAGCAGTTACTCGATAAACTCAGGGGTGTATGGCTACACCTTC. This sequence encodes CASSYSINSGVYGYTF.

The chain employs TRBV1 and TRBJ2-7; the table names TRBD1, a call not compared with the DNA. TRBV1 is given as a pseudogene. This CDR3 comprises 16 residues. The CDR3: CTSSRQGSPFLAEQYF. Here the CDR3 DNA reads TGCACCAGCAGCCGCCAGGGGTCTCCCTTTTTGGCAGAGCAGTACTTC.

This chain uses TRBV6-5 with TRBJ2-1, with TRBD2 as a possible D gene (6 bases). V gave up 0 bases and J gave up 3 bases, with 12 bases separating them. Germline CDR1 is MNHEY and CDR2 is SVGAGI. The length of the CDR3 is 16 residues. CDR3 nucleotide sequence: TGTGCCAGCAGTTACTCGCGCGGGGAACGCTACAATGAGCAGTTCTTC. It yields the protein CASSYSRGERYNEQFF.

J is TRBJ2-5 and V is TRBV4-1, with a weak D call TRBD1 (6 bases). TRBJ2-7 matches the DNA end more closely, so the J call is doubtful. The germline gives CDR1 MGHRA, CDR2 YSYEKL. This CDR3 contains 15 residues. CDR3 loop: CASSQDSGDRYEQYF. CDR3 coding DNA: TGCGCCAGCAGCCAAGATTCAGGGGATAGGTACGAGCAGTACTTC.

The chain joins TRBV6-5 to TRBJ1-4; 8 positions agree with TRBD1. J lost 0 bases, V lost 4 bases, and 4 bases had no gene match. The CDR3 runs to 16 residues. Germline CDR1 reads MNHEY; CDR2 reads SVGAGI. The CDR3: CASSSQGAATNEKLFF. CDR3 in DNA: TGTGCCAGCAGTTCTCAGGGGGCTGCAACTAATGAAAAACTGTTTTTT.

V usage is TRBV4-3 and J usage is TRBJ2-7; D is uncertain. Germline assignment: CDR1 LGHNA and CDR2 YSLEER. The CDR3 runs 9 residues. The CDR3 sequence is CASSQDNSV. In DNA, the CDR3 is TGCGCCAGCAGCCAAGATAACTCCGTC.

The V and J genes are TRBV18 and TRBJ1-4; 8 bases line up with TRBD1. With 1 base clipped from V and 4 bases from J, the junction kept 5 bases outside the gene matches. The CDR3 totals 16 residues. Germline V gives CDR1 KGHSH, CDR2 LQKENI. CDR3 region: CASSPRPGQDNEKLFF. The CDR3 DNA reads TGTGCCAGCTCACCACGTCCGGGACAGGATAATGAAAAACTGTTTTTT.

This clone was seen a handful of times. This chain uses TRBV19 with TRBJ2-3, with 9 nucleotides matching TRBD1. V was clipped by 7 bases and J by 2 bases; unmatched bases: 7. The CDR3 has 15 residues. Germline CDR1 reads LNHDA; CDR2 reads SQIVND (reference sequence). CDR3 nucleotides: TGTGCCAGTAAAGTGGGGACAGGGCACACAGATACGCAGTATTTT. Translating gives CASKVGTGHTDTQYF. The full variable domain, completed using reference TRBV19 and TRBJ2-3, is DGGITQSPKYLFRKEGQNVTLSCEQNLNHDAMYWYRQDPGQGLRLIYYSQIVNDFQKGDIAEGYSVSREKKESFPLTVTSAQKNPTAFYLCASKVGTGHTDTQYFGPGTRLTVL.

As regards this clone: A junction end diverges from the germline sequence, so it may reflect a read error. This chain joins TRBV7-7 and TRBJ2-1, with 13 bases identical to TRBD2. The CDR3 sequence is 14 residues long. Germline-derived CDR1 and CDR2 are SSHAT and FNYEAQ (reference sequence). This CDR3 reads CASSTGTSGTEQFF. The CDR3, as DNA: TGTGCTAGCAGCACTGGGACTAGCGGGACCGAGCAGTTCTTC.